This T cell receptor (beta chain) was captured in a study of breast tumors, draining lymph nodes, adjacent tissues. Via MiXCR, TCRdb re-called the multiplex PCR reads, giving one row per CDR3 protein. Altogether 150,000 to 200,000 distinct CDR3 sequences are present, roughly 30% being singletons, with the ten largest covering roughly 4.5%. The lymph nodes were axillary draining lymph nodes from breast cancer patients. This clonotype was obtained from a female donor with breast cancer. Some clones in this sample may be carry-over from other donors' samples. Specimen: axillary lymph node tissue.

CDR3 region: CASRSQAGRVKHNEQFF. CDR3 nucleotides: TGTGCCAGCAGGAGCCAAGCTGGGAGGGTGAAACACAATGAGCAGTTCTTC. V gene TRBV6-2 or TRBV6-3 combines with J gene TRBJ2-1; TRBD2 matches 7 bases. The CDR3 contains 17 residues. Trimming took 6 bases from V and 5 from J; bases not matched to a gene: 16. Germline V gives CDR1 MNHEY, CDR2 SVGEGT.